This TCR beta chain was sequenced in a study of cytomegalovirus exposure and HLA in healthy donors. 60 Vbeta and 13 Jbeta primers were used in PCR. The table came from immunoSEQ multiplex PCR; TCRdb's copy has only in-frame clones and leaves some out. The table lists more than 150,000 clones, around 82% of them singletons. The CDR3 is 16 amino acids. V trimming: 2 bases; J trimming: 2 bases; junction bases outside the gene matches: 9. CDR1 and CDR2 from the germline V gene are SGDLS and YYNGEE. Sequencing was carried out using PBMCs. The sequence was obtained from a boy under 18 in good health and CMV-seronegative. This rearrangement joins TRBV9 to TRBJ2-7; TRBD1 aligns across 8 bases. The CDR3 protein is CASSVRDRPRTYEQYF. The CDR3 DNA reads TGTGCCAGCAGCGTTCGGGACAGGCCGAGGACCTACGAGCAGTACTTC. The full variable domain, rest sourced from reference TRBV9 and TRBJ2-7, is DSGVTQTPKHLITATGQRVTLRCSPRSGDLSVYWYQQSLDQGLQFLIQYYNGEERAKGNILERFSAQQFPDLHSELNLSSLELGDSALYFCASSVRDRPRTYEQYFGPGTRLTVT.